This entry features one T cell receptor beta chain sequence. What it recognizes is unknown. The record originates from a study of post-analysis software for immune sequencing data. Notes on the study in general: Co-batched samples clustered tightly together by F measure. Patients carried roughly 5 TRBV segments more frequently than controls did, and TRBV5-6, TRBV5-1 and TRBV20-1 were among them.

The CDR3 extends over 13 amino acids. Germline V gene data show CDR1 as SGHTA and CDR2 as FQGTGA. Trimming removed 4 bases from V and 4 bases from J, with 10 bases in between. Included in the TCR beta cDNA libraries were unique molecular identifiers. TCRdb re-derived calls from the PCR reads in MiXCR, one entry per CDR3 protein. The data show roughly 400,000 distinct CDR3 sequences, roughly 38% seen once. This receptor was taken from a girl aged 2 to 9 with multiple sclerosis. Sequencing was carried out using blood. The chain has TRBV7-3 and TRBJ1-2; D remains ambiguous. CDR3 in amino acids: CASSSYGSYGYTF. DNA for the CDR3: TGTGCCAGCAGCTCGTACGGATCCTATGGCTACACCTTC.